This record covers a single T cell receptor (beta chain). Germline V gene data show CDR1 as SGHAT and CDR2 as FQNNGV. This CDR3 has 18 residues. V lost 0 bases, J lost 3 bases, and 13 bases stayed unmatched. The entry originates in a study of OX40 agonist ivuxolimab in advanced cancers. Some clones are missing from TCRdb's copy, which holds only in-frame ones; the method was immunoSEQ multiplex PCR. This repertoire shows roughly 92,000 clones, roughly 89% found once; its top ten account for roughly 1.5%. The V call is TRBV11-2, the J call TRBJ2-7; the match to TRBD1 covers 8 bases. The receptor's source is an adult with an advanced solid tumor such as melanoma, head and neck, liver or kidney cancer. Sequencing was performed on CD4+ or CD8+ T cells sorted from blood, taken in a trial of the OX40 agonist ivuxolimab. The CDR3 loop reads CASSLDPRDRSRRYEQYF. In DNA form, the CDR3 reads TGTGCCAGCAGCTTAGATCCCCGGGACAGGTCTCGACGCTACGAGCAGTACTTC. Looking up the rest from reference TRBV11-2 and TRBJ2-7 gives the full variable domain: EAGVAQSPRYKIIEKRQSVAFWCNPISGHATLYWYQQILGQGPKLLIQFQNNGVVDDSQLPKDRFSAERLKGVDSTLKIQPAKLEDSAVYLCASSLDPRDRSRRYEQYFGPGTRLTVT.